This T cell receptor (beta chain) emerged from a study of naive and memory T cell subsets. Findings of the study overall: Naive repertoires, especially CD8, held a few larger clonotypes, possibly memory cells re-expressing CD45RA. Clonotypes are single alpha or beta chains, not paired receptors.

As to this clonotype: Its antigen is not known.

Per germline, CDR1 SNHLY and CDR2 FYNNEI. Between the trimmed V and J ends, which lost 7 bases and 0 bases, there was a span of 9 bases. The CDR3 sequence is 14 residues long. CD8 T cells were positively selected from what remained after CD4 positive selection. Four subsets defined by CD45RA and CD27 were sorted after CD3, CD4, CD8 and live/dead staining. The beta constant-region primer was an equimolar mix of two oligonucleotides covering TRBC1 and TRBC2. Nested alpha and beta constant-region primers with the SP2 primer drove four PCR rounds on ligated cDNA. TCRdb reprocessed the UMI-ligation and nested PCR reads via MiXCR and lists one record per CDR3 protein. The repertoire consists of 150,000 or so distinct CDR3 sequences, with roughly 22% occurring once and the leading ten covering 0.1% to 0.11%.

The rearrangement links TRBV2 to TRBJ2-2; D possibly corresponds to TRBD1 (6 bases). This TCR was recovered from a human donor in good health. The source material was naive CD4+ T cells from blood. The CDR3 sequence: CASIQGTNTGELFF. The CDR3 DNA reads TGTGCCAGCATCCAGGGGACGAACACCGGGGAGCTGTTTTTT.